This T cell receptor beta chain stems from a study of cytomegalovirus exposure and HLA in healthy donors. Overall study context: Ancestry clustering placed more than 80% of 300 to 400 genotyped donors in the Caucasian-associated cluster. Study findings and constraints: Only CMV serostatus was available as immune exposure information. According to a later analysis, most TCR beta chains associated with CMV appeared HLA-restricted.

PCR employed 60 Vbeta and 13 Jbeta primers. TCRdb's table, derived via immunoSEQ multiplex PCR, lists solely in-frame clones and lacks some. The sample lists tens of thousands of clones, roughly 64% occurring once. In regard to this clone: Antigen specificity is unknown.

V gave up 5 bases and J gave up 6 bases; unmatched junction bases: 9. This CDR3 region has 14 residues. The germline gives CDR1 SGHTA, CDR2 FQGNSA. Every donor was a healthy person donating bone marrow. The chain combines TRBV7-2 with TRBJ2-5; TRBD1 aligns across 7 bases. The receptor was derived from a man aged 40-55 years in good health and CMV-seropositive. Sequenced input: PBMCs. The CDR3 sequence: CASSADRASQTQYF. CDR3 bases: TGTGCCAGCAGCGCCGACAGGGCATCGCAGACCCAGTACTTC.